A single T cell receptor beta chain is shown here with its context. The data belong to a study of blood T cell repertoires in COVID-19. Per the original methods: It was from reference gene primer amplification that nucleated cell counts were estimated. TCRdb's table, derived via immunoSEQ multiplex PCR, lists solely in-frame clones and lacks some. V and J calls and clone size are given by that table; D and trimming were obtained from the DNA. This table holds a few hundred thousand clones, 75% to 85% found once. Material: peripheral blood. The sequence came from a middle-aged woman who had recovered from COVID-19.

As DNA, the CDR3 is TGTGCCAGCAGTTACTCGGAAGGTCGGGTTACAGGAAGAAATGAAAAACTGTTTTTT. Translation gives CASSYSEGRVTGRNEKLFF. The rearrangement joins TRBV6-2 or TRBV6-3 to TRBJ1-4, with D possibly TRBD1 on 5 matching bases. Trimming took 0 bases from V and 5 from J, leaving 22 bases between them. The germline V gene encodes CDR1 MNHEY and CDR2 SVGEGT. This CDR3 is 19 amino acids long.